This entry lists 15 T cell receptor beta chains sequenced from one sample in a study of graft-versus-host responses after intestinal transplantation. TCRdb's copy holds only in-frame clones and misses some; the assay was immunoSEQ multiplex PCR. The table records some 64,000 clones, roughly 90% of them present only once. These TCRs' antigens remain unknown. The sequencing here drew on unstimulated CD8+ T cells sorted from spleen or lymph node cells, taken before transplant. The receptors stem from a human donor who was the organ donor for an intestinal transplant.

This chain joins TRBV19 and TRBJ1-3; D gene uncertain. CDR1 LNHDA and CDR2 SQIVND come from the germline V gene (reference sequence). The length of the CDR3 is 13 residues. The ends were cut back, 3 bases at V and 3 bases at J, with 6 bases in the middle. This chain's CDR3 is CASSITNGNTIYF. The CDR3 DNA sequence: TGTGCCAGTAGTATCACTAATGGAAACACCATATATTTT.

This rearrangement joins TRBV19 to TRBJ1-1; D ambiguous. The V end was cut by 3 bases, the J end by 2 bases, with 7 bases between. Per germline, CDR1 LNHDA and CDR2 SQIVND (reference sequence). The CDR3 is 13 amino acids. The CDR3 is CASSMVDNTEAFF. CDR3 coding DNA: TGTGCCAGTAGTATGGTAGATAACACTGAAGCTTTCTTT.

This chain links TRBV6-1 with TRBJ2-1; tentative D call: TRBD1 (6 bases). Trimming left V 8 bases short and J 9 bases short, with 17 bases between. The CDR3 sequence is 13 residues long. CDR1 and CDR2 from the germline V gene are MNHNS and SASEGT. In DNA form, the CDR3 reads TGTGCCAGCCGGACAGCCGCCTCAGTTGAGCAGTTCTTC. Protein sequence: CASRTAASVEQFF.

The rearrangement joins TRBV5-6 to TRBJ2-7; a possible D gene is TRBD2 (6 bases). The CDR3 has 16 residues. In germline, CDR1 is SGHDT, CDR2 YYEEEE. The V end lost 0 bases, the J end lost 7 bases, and 20 bases lay between the germline ends. The CDR3 loop reads CASSLDGGTAAGEQYF. CDR3 nucleotides: TGTGCCAGCAGCTTGGATGGGGGGACCGCCGCCGGGGAGCAGTACTTC.

The genes are TRBV28 and TRBJ2-7, with 8 bases fitting TRBD1. This CDR3 has 14 residues. The V segment lost 4 bases and the J segment 7 bases; nucleotides outside the gene matches: 9. In germline, CDR1 is MDHEN, CDR2 SYDVKM. The CDR3 is CASSSIGTGLEQYF. CDR3 nucleotides: TGTGCCAGCAGTTCAATTGGGACAGGCCTTGAGCAGTACTTC.

The gene calls are TRBV28 and TRBJ2-7; unclear D gene. Germline V lookup: CDR1 MDHEN, CDR2 SYDVKM. Trimming stripped 4 bases from V and 3 bases from J, with 7 bases between. This CDR3 comprises 12 residues. As DNA, the CDR3 is TGTGCCAGCAGTTCTCCCCTCTACGAGCAGTACTTC. Protein: CASSSPLYEQYF.

V and J are TRBV7-9 and TRBJ2-1; 8 bases are a match to TRBD1. The CDR3 spans 15 residues. The germline gives CDR1 SEHNR, CDR2 FQNEAQ (reference sequence). The ends lost 3 bases at V and 6 bases at J; junction bases unmatched: 7. DNA for the CDR3: TGTGCCAGCAGCTTCCAGGACAGGGAAGTCAATGAGCAGTTCTTC. It is translated as CASSFQDREVNEQFF.

V is TRBV27 and J is TRBJ2-6, with TRBD1 identical over 10 bases. Germline V gene sequence: CDR1 MNHEY, CDR2 SMNVEV (reference sequence). Trimming at V came to 5 bases and at J to 4 bases, leaving 8 bases not matched to a gene. The CDR3 has 17 residues. The CDR3 DNA follows: TGTGCCAGCAGTCCGGGACAGGGGCGTTCGGGGGCCAACGTCCTGACTTTC. This gives the protein CASSPGQGRSGANVLTF.

The chain is built from TRBV7-2 and TRBJ2-5; TRBD2 agrees at 10 bases. The trim removed 2 bases at V and 5 bases at J, leaving 5 bases unmatched. The CDR3 covers 15 residues. CDR1 is SGHTA and CDR2 is FQGNSA in the germline V gene. Written as DNA, the CDR3 is TGTGCCAGCAGCTTATTAGCGGGAGGCGGGGAGACCCAGTACTTC. It yields the protein CASSLLAGGGETQYF.

This clone has only one observation. The J gene is TRBJ2-3, the V gene TRBV4-1; 7 bases are shared with TRBD1. V trimming: 3 bases; J trimming: 6 bases; junction bases outside the gene matches: 3. There are 13 residues in the CDR3. CDR1 MGHRA and CDR2 YSYEKL come from the germline V gene. The CDR3 protein is CASSHPGGDTQYF. In DNA form, the CDR3 reads TGCGCCAGCAGCCACCCAGGGGGTGATACGCAGTATTTT.

V usage is TRBV9 and J usage is TRBJ2-3; D possibly corresponds to TRBD2 (5 bases). Germline CDR1 and CDR2: SGDLS and YYNGEE. This CDR3 region has 15 residues. Trimming pared 4 bases from V and 6 bases from J, leaving 18 bases between. The CDR3 loop reads CASSPTPSPSDTQYF. The CDR3 DNA reads as TGTGCCAGCAGCCCTACCCCTAGCCCCTCCGATACGCAGTATTTT.

The V and J genes are TRBV19 and TRBJ2-7, with TRBD1 identical over 8 bases. Per the germline V gene, CDR1 is LNHDA and CDR2 is SQIVND (reference sequence). V gave up 4 bases and J gave up 0 bases; unmatched junction bases: 5. This CDR3 contains 15 residues. The CDR3 spells CASSSRDRSSYEQYF. In DNA form, the CDR3 reads TGTGCCAGTAGTAGCCGGGACAGGAGCTCCTACGAGCAGTACTTC.

This chain uses TRBV9 with TRBJ1-4; D is unclear. The germline V gene encodes CDR1 SGDLS and CDR2 YYNGEE. The V end was cut by 0 bases, the J end by 11 bases, with 11 bases between. The CDR3 runs to 13 residues. The CDR3 here is CASSVDPTRKLFF. The CDR3 DNA follows: TGTGCCAGCAGCGTAGACCCCACTCGGAAACTGTTTTTT.

The chain is built from TRBV25-1 and TRBJ2-5; TRBD2 might be the D (5 bases). Germline V CDR1 and CDR2: MGHDK, SYGVNS. The CDR3 has 14 amino acids. V lost 1 base to trimming and J lost 5 bases, with 11 bases between them. The CDR3 DNA reads TGTGCCAGCAGTGAATGGGGTAGGGAGGAGACCCAGTACTTC. This gives the protein CASSEWGREETQYF.

The V and J genes are TRBV14 and TRBJ1-2; 7 nucleotides match TRBD1. V lost 6 bases and J lost 0; bases outside the gene matches: 13. This CDR3 contains 17 residues. Germline assignment: CDR1 SGHDN and CDR2 FVKESK. CDR3: CASRMTGRIFSNYGYTF. The CDR3 DNA reads as TGTGCCAGCAGGATGACAGGGCGTATATTCTCTAACTATGGCTACACCTTC. The full variable domain, completed using reference TRBV14 and TRBJ1-2, is EAGVTQFPSHSVIEKGQTVTLRCDPISGHDNLYWYRRVMGKEIKFLLHFVKESKQDESGMPNNRFLAERTGGTYSTLKVQPAELEDSGVYFCASRMTGRIFSNYGYTFGSGTRLTVV.